This entry describes one T cell receptor beta chain. Its target is not known. Sequencing was performed with immunoSEQ multiplex PCR; in TCRdb, only in-frame clones are kept and a portion is missing. In the table there are more than 100,000 clones, 90% of which are singletons. V lost 3 bases to trimming and J lost 7 bases, with 10 bases between them. This CDR3 spans 13 amino acids. This entry comes from a study of T cell responses to AZD1222 COVID-19 vaccine. Study results and limitations: Donors skewed white British and female; clonal diversity was possibly underestimated. Spike-wide vaccine-associated CD4 TCRs dominated at 160-218 and 743-854. Nearly half of the spike-specific TCRs reportedly recognize variant regions that carry no mutations.

The receptor's source is an adult in good health. The V and J genes are TRBV12-3 or TRBV12-4 and TRBJ2-1; D gene ambiguous. The sequencing here drew on peripheral blood, taken on day 0 of AZD1222 vaccination. DNA for the CDR3: TGTGCCAGCAGTTTTTATCCGGAGAATGAGCAGTTCTTC. It encodes CASSFYPENEQFF.